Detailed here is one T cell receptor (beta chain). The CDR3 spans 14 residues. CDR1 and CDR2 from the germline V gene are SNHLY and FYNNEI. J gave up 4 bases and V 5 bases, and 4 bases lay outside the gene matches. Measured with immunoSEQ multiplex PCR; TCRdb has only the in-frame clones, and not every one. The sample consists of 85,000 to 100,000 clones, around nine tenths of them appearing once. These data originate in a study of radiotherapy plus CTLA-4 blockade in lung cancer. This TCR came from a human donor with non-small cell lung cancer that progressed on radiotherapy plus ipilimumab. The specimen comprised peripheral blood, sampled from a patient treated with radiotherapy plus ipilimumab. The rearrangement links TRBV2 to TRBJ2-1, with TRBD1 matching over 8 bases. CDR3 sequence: CASSPGGRYNEQFF. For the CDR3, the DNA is TGTGCCAGCAGTCCAGGGGGCCGATACAATGAGCAGTTCTTC. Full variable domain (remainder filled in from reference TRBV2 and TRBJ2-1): EPEVTQTPSHQVTQMGQEVILRCVPISNHLYFYWYRQILGQKVEFLVSFYNNEISEKSEIFDDQFSVERPDGSNFTLKIRSTKLEDSAMYFCASSPGGRYNEQFFGPGTRLTVL.